What follows are 14 T cell receptor beta chains derived from one specimen sequenced in a study of blood T cell repertoires in COVID-19. Method: immunoSEQ multiplex PCR; TCRdb's copy keeps in-frame clones and lacks some. This sample carries hundreds of thousands of clones, roughly 85% of them seen once, and the ten largest clones take around 10%. Sequencing was performed on PBMCs or T cells enriched from blood (not recorded which). The receptors shown here come from a woman aged 50 to 60 with acute COVID-19.

This clone was seen more than once but under ten times. J is TRBJ1-4 and V is TRBV15; tentative D call: TRBD1 (5 bases). The germline V gene has CDR1 LNHNV and CDR2 YYDKDF (reference sequence). The CDR3 is made up of 14 amino acids. Trimming took off 2 bases at V and 1 base at J, with 5 bases between the two ends. The DNA of the CDR3 is TGTGCCACCAGCAGACAGGGAACTAATGAAAAACTGTTTTTT. It codes for CATSRQGTNEKLFF.

The chain uses TRBV19 and TRBJ1-2, with 7 bases matching TRBD1. Germline CDR1 LNHDA, CDR2 SQIVND (reference sequence). CDR3 length: 13 residues. Trimming cost V 7 bases and J 5 bases; bases outside gene matches: 7. The CDR3: CASNPGQTYGYTF. CDR3 DNA: TGTGCCAGTAACCCGGGACAGACGTATGGCTACACCTTC.

The V and J genes are TRBV3-1 (or the pseudogene TRBV3-2) and TRBJ2-7; D gene uncertain. Germline-derived CDR1 and CDR2 are LGHDT and YNNKEL (reference sequence). Trimming pared 0 bases from V and 6 bases from J, leaving 15 bases between. This CDR3 spans 15 amino acids. CDR3 sequence (DNA): TGTGCCAGCAGCCAAGATCCCTTCGTTGCGCGCGAGCAGTACTTC. Amino acids: CASSQDPFVAREQYF.

This chain links TRBV2 with TRBJ1-6; a possible D gene is TRBD1 (5 bases). The CDR3 has 14 residues. Trimming stripped 0 bases from V and 9 bases from J, with 9 bases between. The V gene's germline CDR1 is SNHLY and CDR2 FYNNEI. The CDR3 DNA is TGTGCCAGCAGTGAAGCGCGGGGACTTTCACCCCTCCACTTT. Its protein product is CASSEARGLSPLHF. Complete variable domain (other parts from reference TRBV2 and TRBJ1-6): EPEVTQTPSHQVTQMGQEVILRCVPISNHLYFYWYRQILGQKVEFLVSFYNNEISEKSEIFDDQFSVERPDGSNFTLKIRSTKLEDSAMYFCASSEARGLSPLHFGNGTRLTVT.

The chain recombines TRBV7-2 with TRBJ1-2, with 9 bases identical to TRBD1. This CDR3 is built from 14 residues. Germline V CDR1 and CDR2: SGHTA, FQGNSA. J was trimmed by 1 base and V by 5 bases; bases with no gene match: 2. CDR3 sequence reads: CASSKDRGNYGYTF. CDR3 coding DNA: TGTGCCAGCAGCAAGGACAGGGGTAACTATGGCTACACCTTC. Supplemented by reference TRBV7-2 and TRBJ1-2, the full variable domain reads GAGVSQSPSNKVTEKGKDVELRCDPISGHTALYWYRQSLGQGLEFLIYFQGNSAPDKSGLPSDRFSAERTGGSVSTLTIQRTQQEDSAVYLCASSKDRGNYGYTFGSGTRLTVV.

V and J are TRBV7-2 and TRBJ2-5, with D maybe TRBD2 (6 bases). The CDR3 totals 15 residues. Germline assignment: CDR1 SGHTA and CDR2 FQGNSA. The germline V and J ends were trimmed by 5 bases and 2 bases, with 15 bases remaining between them. The CDR3 coding sequence is TGTGCCAGCAGCGCAAGACTAGGGAATCAAGAGACCCAGTACTTC. Amino acids: CASSARLGNQETQYF. The complete variable domain, with remaining parts taken from reference TRBV7-2 and TRBJ2-5, reads GAGVSQSPSNKVTEKGKDVELRCDPISGHTALYWYRQSLGQGLEFLIYFQGNSAPDKSGLPSDRFSAERTGGSVSTLTIQRTQQEDSAVYLCASSARLGNQETQYFGPGTRLLVL.

CDR3 nucleotides: TGTGCCAGCAGCTTAAGGTCCGTATCTAGCGCCCAAGAGACCCAGTACTTC. Translation gives CASSLRSVSSAQETQYF. The chain has TRBV7-6 and TRBJ2-5, with D perhaps TRBD2 (6 bases). CDR3 size: 17 residues. V dropped 2 bases and J dropped 1 base, with 17 bases sitting between them. The germline CDR1 and CDR2 sequences are SGHVS and FNYEAQ.

The chain has TRBV2 and TRBJ1-2, with 8 bases that match TRBD1. Germline V gene lookup returns CDR1 SNHLY and CDR2 FYNNEI. The CDR3 has 13 amino acids. V was pared by 8 bases and J by 8 bases, with 10 bases of the junction left unmatched. The CDR3 protein is CASRQGTIKGYTF. CDR3 sequence (DNA): TGTGCCAGCCGACAGGGGACGATCAAAGGCTACACCTTC.

The genes are TRBV5-4 and TRBJ1-2, with D perhaps matching TRBD1 (5 bases). V shed 0 bases and J shed 7 bases, with 13 bases lying between them. This CDR3 spans 14 amino acids. CDR1 is SGHNT and CDR2 is YYREEE in the germline V gene (reference sequence). CDR3 DNA: TGTGCCAGCAGCTTGGCCGTTCAGGGAGGTGGCTACACCTTC. This translates into CASSLAVQGGGYTF.

The rearrangement links TRBV2 to TRBJ2-5, with D possibly matching TRBD2 (7 bases). CDR1 is SNHLY and CDR2 is FYNNEI in the germline V gene. The length of the CDR3 is 14 residues. V lost 6 bases and J lost 4, with 15 bases in between. The CDR3 DNA follows: TGTGCCAGCAGGCGAGGGGGGGCGCTAGAGACCCAGTACTTC. Amino acids: CASRRGGALETQYF.

The rearrangement uses TRBV7-8 and TRBJ1-2, with D perhaps matching TRBD1 (6 bases). Between the trimmed V and J ends, which lost 4 bases and 3 bases, there was a span of 9 bases. CDR1 and CDR2 (germline): SGHVS, FQNEAQ. CDR3 length: 13 amino acids. CDR3 amino acids: CASSYAGDYGYTF. As DNA, the CDR3 is TGTGCCAGCAGCTACGCAGGGGACTATGGCTACACCTTC.

This chain links TRBV2 with TRBJ2-7; 9 bases match TRBD1. Losses at the gene ends were 4 bases for V and 5 bases for J; bases not matched to a gene: 6. The CDR3 is 14 residues long. Germline V gene data show CDR1 as SNHLY and CDR2 as FYNNEI. The CDR3, as DNA: TGTGCCAGCAGTGTCCGACAGGGGGGGGACGAGCAGTACTTC. It encodes CASSVRQGGDEQYF.

The J gene is TRBJ2-3, the V gene TRBV9; 9 nucleotides line up with TRBD2. The trim removed 0 bases at V and 1 base at J, leaving 6 bases unmatched. Germline loops: CDR1 SGDLS, CDR2 YYNGEE. The CDR3 has 17 amino acids. The CDR3 coding sequence is TGTGCCAGCAGCGTAGGTGATAGCGGGGGAGGCACAGATACGCAGTATTTT. Translating it yields CASSVGDSGGGTDTQYF.

The J gene is TRBJ1-1, the V gene TRBV15; possible D gene TRBD1, 5 bases. In germline, CDR1 is LNHNV, CDR2 YYDKDF (reference sequence). The length of the CDR3 is 15 residues. The V and J ends lost 1 base and 6 bases respectively, with 15 bases between them. CDR3 amino acids: CATSRGGPARAEAFF. DNA of the CDR3: TGTGCCACCAGCAGAGGGGGCCCGGCCCGAGCTGAAGCTTTCTTT.